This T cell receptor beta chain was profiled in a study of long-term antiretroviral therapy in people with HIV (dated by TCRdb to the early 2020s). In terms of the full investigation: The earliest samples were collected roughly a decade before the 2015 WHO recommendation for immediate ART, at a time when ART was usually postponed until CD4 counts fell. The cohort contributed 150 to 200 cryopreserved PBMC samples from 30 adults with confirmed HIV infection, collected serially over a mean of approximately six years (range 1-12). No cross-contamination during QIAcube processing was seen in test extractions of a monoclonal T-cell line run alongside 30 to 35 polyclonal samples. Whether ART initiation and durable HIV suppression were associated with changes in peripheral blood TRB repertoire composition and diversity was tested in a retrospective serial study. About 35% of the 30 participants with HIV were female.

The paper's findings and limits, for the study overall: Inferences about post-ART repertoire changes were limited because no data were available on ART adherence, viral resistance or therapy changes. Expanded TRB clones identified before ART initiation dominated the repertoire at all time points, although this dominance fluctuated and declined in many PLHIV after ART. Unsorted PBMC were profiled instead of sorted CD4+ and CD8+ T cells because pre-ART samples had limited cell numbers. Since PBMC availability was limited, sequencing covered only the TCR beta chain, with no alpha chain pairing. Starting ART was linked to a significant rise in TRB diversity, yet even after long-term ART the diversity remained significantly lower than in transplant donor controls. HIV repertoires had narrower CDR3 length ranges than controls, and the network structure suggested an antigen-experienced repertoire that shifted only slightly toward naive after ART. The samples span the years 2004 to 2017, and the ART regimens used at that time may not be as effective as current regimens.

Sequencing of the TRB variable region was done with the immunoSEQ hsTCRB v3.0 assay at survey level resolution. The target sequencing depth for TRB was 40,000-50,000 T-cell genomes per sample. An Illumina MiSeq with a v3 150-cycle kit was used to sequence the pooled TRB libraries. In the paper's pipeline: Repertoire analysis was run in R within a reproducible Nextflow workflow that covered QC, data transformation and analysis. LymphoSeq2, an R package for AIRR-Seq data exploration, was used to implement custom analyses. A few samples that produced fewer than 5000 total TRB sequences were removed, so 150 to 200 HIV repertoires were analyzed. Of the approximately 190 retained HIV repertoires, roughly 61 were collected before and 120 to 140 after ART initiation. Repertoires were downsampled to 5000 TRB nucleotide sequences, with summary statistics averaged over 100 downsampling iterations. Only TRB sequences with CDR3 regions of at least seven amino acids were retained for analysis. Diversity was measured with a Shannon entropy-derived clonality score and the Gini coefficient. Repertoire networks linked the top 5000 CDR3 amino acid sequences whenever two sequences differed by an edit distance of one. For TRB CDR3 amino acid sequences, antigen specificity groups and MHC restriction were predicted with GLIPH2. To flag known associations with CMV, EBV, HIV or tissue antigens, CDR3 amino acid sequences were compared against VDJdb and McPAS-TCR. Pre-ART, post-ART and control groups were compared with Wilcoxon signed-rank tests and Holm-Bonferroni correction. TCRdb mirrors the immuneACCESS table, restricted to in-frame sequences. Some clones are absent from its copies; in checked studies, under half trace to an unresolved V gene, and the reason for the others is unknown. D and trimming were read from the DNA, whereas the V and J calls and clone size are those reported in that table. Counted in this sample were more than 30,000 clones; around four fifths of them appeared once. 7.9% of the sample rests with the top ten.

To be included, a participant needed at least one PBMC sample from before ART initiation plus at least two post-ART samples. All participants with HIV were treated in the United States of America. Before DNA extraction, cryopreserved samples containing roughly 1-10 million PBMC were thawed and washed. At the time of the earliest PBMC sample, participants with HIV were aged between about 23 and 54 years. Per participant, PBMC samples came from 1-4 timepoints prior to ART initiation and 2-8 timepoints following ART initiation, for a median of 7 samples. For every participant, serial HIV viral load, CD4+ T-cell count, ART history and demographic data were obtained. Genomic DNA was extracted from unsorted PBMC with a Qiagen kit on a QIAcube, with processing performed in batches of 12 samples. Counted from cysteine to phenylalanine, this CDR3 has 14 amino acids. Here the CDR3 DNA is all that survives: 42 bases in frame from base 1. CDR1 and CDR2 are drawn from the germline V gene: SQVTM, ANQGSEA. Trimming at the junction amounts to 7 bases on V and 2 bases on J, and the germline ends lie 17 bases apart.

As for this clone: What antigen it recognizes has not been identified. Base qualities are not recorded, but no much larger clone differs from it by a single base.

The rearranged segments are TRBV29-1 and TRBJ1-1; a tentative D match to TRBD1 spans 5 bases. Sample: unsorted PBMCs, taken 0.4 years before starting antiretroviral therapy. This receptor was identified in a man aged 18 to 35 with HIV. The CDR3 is CSAGGPGGNTEAFF. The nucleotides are TGCAGCGCCGGGGGACCCGGGGGAAACACTGAAGCTTTCTTT.